The 26 T cell receptor beta chains listed next were all sequenced from one sample in a study of T-cell memory formation after mild COVID-19. TCRdb re-derived calls from the 5' RACE reads in MiXCR, one entry per CDR3 protein. This table holds a few hundred thousand distinct CDR3 sequences, 15% to 20% found once. The sequenced sample consisted of PBMCs or a T cell subset sorted from them (not recorded which). The source is a man aged 18 to 30 who had mild COVID-19 (a few samples of this study predate the infection). Cell type and time point are not known.

This clonotype was observed a handful of times. V gene TRBV23-1 combines with J gene TRBJ2-7, with D perhaps TRBD2 (5 bases). TRBV23-1 is reported as an ORF; its role is uncertain. The ends were cut back, 0 bases at V and 7 bases at J, with 13 bases in the middle. CDR3 length equals 14 residues. As DNA, the CDR3 is TGCGCCAGCAGTCAATCTGACATAACGGGGGAGCAGTACGTC. Amino acid sequence: CASSQSDITGEQYV.

The DNA of the CDR3 is TGTGCCAGCATGGGGTGGCGGGATAGCAATCAGCCCCAGCATTTT. It translates to CASMGWRDSNQPQHF. The chain joins TRBV28 to TRBJ1-5; D gene uncertain. In germline, CDR1 is MDHEN, CDR2 SYDVKM. Trimming removed 7 bases at V and 0 bases at J, with 13 bases between. This CDR3 is built from 15 residues.

This clonotype appeared a few times. This chain connects TRBV7-2 to TRBJ2-5; a weak D match, TRBD1 (6 bases). Trimming removed 1 base from V and 6 bases from J, with 15 bases in between. From germline, CDR1 is SGHTA and CDR2 FQGNSA. The CDR3 is 15 residues long. The CDR3 DNA reads as TGTGCCAGCAGCTTAGAAGGGGGTGGGACCCAGACCCAGTACTTC. Amino acid sequence: CASSLEGGGTQTQYF.

This clonotype was picked up a small number of times. This rearrangement joins TRBV4-1 to TRBJ1-1, with 7 nucleotides matching TRBD1. Trimming cost V 6 bases and J 1 base; bases outside gene matches: 8. Looked up from germline, CDR1 is MGHRA and CDR2 is YSYEKL. CDR3 length: 15 amino acids. The DNA of the CDR3 is TGCGCCAGCAGGACCCCGAGGGGGCGGAACACTGAAGCTTTCTTT. It translates to CASRTPRGRNTEAFF.

This chain links TRBV5-1 with TRBJ2-7, with a possible D match to TRBD1 (6 bases). V was clipped by 3 bases and J by 4 bases, with 8 bases between them. The CDR3 sequence is 12 residues long. The germline V gene encodes CDR1 SGHRS and CDR2 YFSETQ. The DNA for the CDR3 is TGCGCCAGCAGCTCCAGGGGTTACGAGCAGTACTTC. Residues: CASSSRGYEQYF.

The rearrangement uses TRBV12-3 or TRBV12-4 and TRBJ2-5; D not certain. V gave up 6 bases and J gave up 7 bases, with 9 bases separating them. This CDR3 has 11 residues. CDR3: CASRKRGTQYF. The CDR3 region has the DNA TGTGCCAGCAGAAAAAGAGGGACCCAGTACTTC.

J is TRBJ2-7 and V is TRBV6-1, with 8 nucleotides matching TRBD2. The V segment lost 6 bases and the J segment 0 bases; nucleotides outside the gene matches: 4. Germline assignment: CDR1 MNHNS and CDR2 SASEGT. This CDR3 region has 14 residues. This CDR3 is CASRPRGASYEQYF. CDR3 sequence (DNA): TGTGCCAGCAGGCCGCGGGGGGCCTCCTACGAGCAGTACTTC.

There are a few counts of this clonotype. V and J are TRBV3-1 and TRBJ2-2; D possibly corresponds to TRBD2 (6 bases). Deletions cut 5 bases from V and 2 bases from J, with 12 bases between. The CDR3 loop spans 15 amino acids. The germline gives CDR1 LGHDT, CDR2 YNNKEL (reference sequence). CDR3 region: CASSESGGNTGELFF. The CDR3 region has the DNA TGTGCCAGCAGCGAGTCCGGGGGAAACACCGGGGAGCTGTTTTTT.

This clonotype was detected only a few times. The chain carries TRBV19 and TRBJ2-1; D is uncertain. Germline CDR1 LNHDA, CDR2 SQIVND (reference sequence). V lost 2 bases and J lost 5, with 13 bases in between. The CDR3 has 15 amino acids. This chain's CDR3 is CASSILSGTNNEQFF. The CDR3 DNA reads as TGTGCCAGTAGTATACTGTCAGGTACAAACAATGAGCAGTTCTTC.

This clonotype was recorded at least ten times. CDR3 nucleotide sequence: TGTGCCAGCAGCCGAGGCCCCGCGGGGAACACCGGGGAGCTGTTTTTT. Protein: CASSRGPAGNTGELFF. J is TRBJ2-2 and V is TRBV7-3; D might be TRBD2 (5 bases). V lost 5 bases, J lost 1 base, and 14 bases lay in between. The length of the CDR3 is 16 residues. The germline gives CDR1 SGHTA, CDR2 FQGTGA.

This clonotype was recorded many times. The chain couples TRBV19 to TRBJ2-5, with D tentatively TRBD1 or TRBD2 (6 bases each). The CDR3 covers 14 residues. Germline V lookup: CDR1 LNHDA, CDR2 SQIVND (reference sequence). The V end was cut by 5 bases, the J end by 7 bases, with 17 bases between. CDR3 sequence (DNA): TGTGCCAGTAGTGGAGAACGGGGGCGGGGGACCCAGTACTTC. Residues: CASSGERGRGTQYF. Full variable domain (missing parts from reference TRBV19 and TRBJ2-5): DGGITQSPKYLFRKEGQNVTLSCEQNLNHDAMYWYRQDPGQGLRLIYYSQIVNDFQKGDIAEGYSVSREKKESFPLTVTSAQKNPTAFYLCASSGERGRGTQYFGPGTRLLVL.

This clonotype has only a few counts. The chain couples TRBV12-3 or TRBV12-4 to TRBJ2-1, with 8 bases identical to TRBD2. The CDR3 runs to 18 residues. The trim removed 0 bases at V and 0 bases at J, leaving 7 bases unmatched. The CDR3 nucleotides are TGTGCCAGCAGTTTAGCGCCGGGACTAGGGATCTCCTACAATGAGCAGTTCTTC. Translating it yields CASSLAPGLGISYNEQFF.

This clonotype turned up a few times. This chain connects TRBV5-6 to TRBJ1-1; D remains unclear. Per the germline V gene, CDR1 is SGHDT and CDR2 is YYEEEE. The V gene lost 0 bases and the J gene lost 0 bases, with 12 bases spanning the gap. This CDR3 spans 16 amino acids. CDR3 DNA: TGTGCCAGCAGCTTGGTCCCACTGGGATTGAACACTGAAGCTTTCTTT. Translated: CASSLVPLGLNTEAFF.

Regarding this clonotype: One end of the junction does not line up with germline, which may come from a read error. The chain links TRBV7-9 to TRBJ1-2; D is uncertain. There are 13 residues in the CDR3. Germline V gene lookup returns CDR1 SEHNR and CDR2 FQNEAQ (reference sequence). For the CDR3, the DNA is TGTGCCAGCAGCGCAACGAAGCCAGGCTCTGGCTTCTTC. Encoded protein: CASSATKPGSGFF.

The rearrangement uses TRBV7-9 and TRBJ2-7; D gene ambiguous. Germline loops: CDR1 SEHNR, CDR2 FQNEAQ (reference sequence). This CDR3 contains 15 residues. The germline V and J ends were trimmed by 4 bases and 3 bases, with 16 bases remaining between them. CDR3 sequence reads: CASSSRETLDYEQYF. As DNA, the CDR3 is TGTGCCAGCAGCTCTAGGGAAACCCTCGACTACGAGCAGTACTTC.

The chain combines TRBV7-2 with TRBJ1-1, with 7 bases lining up with TRBD1. CDR1 is SGHTA and CDR2 is FQGNSA in the germline V gene. The CDR3 spans 11 residues. Trimming cost V 10 bases and J 8 bases; bases outside gene matches: 7. DNA for the CDR3: TGTGCCACGGGACAGAAATCCGAAGCTTTCTTT. Its translation is CATGQKSEAFF.

This clonotype has more than one count but fewer than ten. The chain uses TRBV12-3 or TRBV12-4 and TRBJ2-3, with 7 bases matching TRBD2. The CDR3 has 14 amino acids. J gave up 5 bases and V 5 bases, and 7 bases lay outside the gene matches. In DNA form, the CDR3 reads TGTGCCAGCAGTCAAGCGGGGTCTGGAGATACGCAGTATTTT. This translates into CASSQAGSGDTQYF.

This clonotype turned up a few times. V usage is TRBV6-2 or TRBV6-3 and J usage is TRBJ1-1; 10 bases match TRBD1. The germline V gene encodes CDR1 MNHEY and CDR2 SVGEGT. This CDR3 is 18 amino acids long. The J segment lost 4 bases and the V segment lost 2 bases, leaving 13 bases of the junction unmatched. CDR3 DNA: TGTGCCAGCAGTTACGTCTCGAGGACAGGGGGTTTCCCCACTGAAGCTTTCTTT. Translation gives CASSYVSRTGGFPTEAFF.

The table lists this clonotype with a few counts. This chain connects TRBV7-9 to TRBJ1-4; tentatively, D is TRBD1 (5 bases). Deletions cut 5 bases from V and 6 bases from J, with 16 bases between. The V gene's germline CDR1 is SEHNR and CDR2 FQNEAQ (reference sequence). There are 15 residues in the CDR3. The CDR3 reads CASSPGTVGYEKLFF. The CDR3 DNA follows: TGTGCCAGCAGCCCAGGGACCGTGGGGTATGAAAAACTGTTTTTT.

The gene calls are TRBV4-1 and TRBJ1-2; a possible D gene is TRBD1 (5 bases). V was clipped by 4 bases and J by 8 bases, with 23 bases between them. Germline CDR1 reads MGHRA; CDR2 reads YSYEKL. There are 16 residues in the CDR3. The CDR3 DNA reads as TGCGCCAGCAGCCCCCCTAGTATTGGGACGGCTAGGGGCTACACCTTC. Translating gives CASSPPSIGTARGYTF.

This clonotype was seen many times. V is TRBV6-5 and J is TRBJ2-5, with 10 nucleotides matching TRBD2. The CDR3 totals 15 residues. Trimming at V came to 2 bases and at J to 2 bases, leaving 2 bases not matched to a gene. The germline CDR1 and CDR2 sequences are MNHEY and SVGAGI. CDR3 nucleotide sequence: TGTGCCAGCAGTTACCTAGCGGGGGAACAAGAGACCCAGTACTTC. Translating gives CASSYLAGEQETQYF.

This sequence joins TRBV5-1 and TRBJ2-6; 9 nucleotides match TRBD1. V gave up 2 bases and J gave up 2 bases; unmatched junction bases: 14. The CDR3 sequence is 20 residues long. The germline V gene has CDR1 SGHRS and CDR2 YFSETQ. The CDR3 DNA follows: TGCGCCAGCAGCTTAAGTTTCTCCGGGACAGGGTTCACTGGGGCCAACGTCCTGACTTTC. As protein: CASSLSFSGTGFTGANVLTF. Full variable domain (outside the CDR3, taken from reference TRBV5-1 and TRBJ2-6): KAGVTQTPRYLIKTRGQQVTLSCSPISGHRSVSWYQQTPGQGLQFLFEYFSETQRNKGNFPGRFSGRQFSNSRSEMNVSTLELGDSALYLCASSLSFSGTGFTGANVLTFGAGSRLTVL.

This clonotype was found many times. The chain recombines TRBV20-1 with TRBJ2-3; 7 bases agree with TRBD1. The CDR3 runs 14 residues. With V trimmed by 7 bases and J by 0 bases, 7 bases remained unmatched. CDR1 is DFQATT and CDR2 is SNEGSKA in the germline V gene (reference sequence). The CDR3 nucleotides read TGCAGTGGGCAGGACAGGAGAAGCACAGATACGCAGTATTTT. It codes for CSGQDRRSTDTQYF.

This clonotype turned up a few times. V usage is TRBV23-1 and J usage is TRBJ2-2; 8 nucleotides line up with TRBD1. TRBV23-1 is noted as an ORF with a role that remains uncertain. Germline trimming cut 4 bases from V and 1 base from J; bases unmatched to any gene: 5. The length of the CDR3 is 16 residues. The CDR3 region is CASSPRTGWNTGELFF. The CDR3 coding sequence is TGCGCCAGCAGTCCGAGGACAGGGTGGAACACCGGGGAGCTGTTTTTT.

This clonotype was observed a handful of times. The CDR3 bases are TGTGCCAGCAGCGTACAGACAGGGGGCGCTTATGGCTACACCTTC. Translating gives CASSVQTGGAYGYTF. V gene TRBV9 combines with J gene TRBJ1-2; 10 positions match TRBD1. This CDR3 is built from 15 residues. Germline V gene lookup returns CDR1 SGDLS and CDR2 YYNGEE. With 1 base clipped from V and 5 bases from J, the junction kept 5 bases outside the gene matches.

V gene TRBV7-2 combines with J gene TRBJ1-4; D remains unclear. This CDR3 spans 13 amino acids. Germline V gene sequence: CDR1 SGHTA, CDR2 FQGNSA. Trimming cost V 5 bases and J 7 bases, with 11 bases left between them. The DNA of the CDR3 is TGTGCCAGCAGCCCCGGAGTCCGTGAAAAACTGTTTTTT. Translation gives CASSPGVREKLFF.